This TCR beta chain comes out of a study of blood T cell repertoires in COVID-19. From germline, CDR1 is SEHNR and CDR2 FQNEAQ (reference sequence). V lost 4 bases, J lost 2 bases, and 11 bases lay in between. The CDR3 has 14 residues. Method: immunoSEQ multiplex PCR; TCRdb's copy keeps in-frame clones and lacks some. The table records under 200,000 clones, just under 85% of them present only once. This chain uses TRBV7-9 with TRBJ1-1; a possible D gene is TRBD1 (5 bases). The sequencing input was peripheral blood. The TCR originated in a man aged 60 to 75 with COVID-19, enrolled during active disease. The DNA of the CDR3 is TGTGCCAGCAGCTCAACGACAGCCAACACTGAAGCTTTCTTT. Protein product: CASSSTTANTEAFF.